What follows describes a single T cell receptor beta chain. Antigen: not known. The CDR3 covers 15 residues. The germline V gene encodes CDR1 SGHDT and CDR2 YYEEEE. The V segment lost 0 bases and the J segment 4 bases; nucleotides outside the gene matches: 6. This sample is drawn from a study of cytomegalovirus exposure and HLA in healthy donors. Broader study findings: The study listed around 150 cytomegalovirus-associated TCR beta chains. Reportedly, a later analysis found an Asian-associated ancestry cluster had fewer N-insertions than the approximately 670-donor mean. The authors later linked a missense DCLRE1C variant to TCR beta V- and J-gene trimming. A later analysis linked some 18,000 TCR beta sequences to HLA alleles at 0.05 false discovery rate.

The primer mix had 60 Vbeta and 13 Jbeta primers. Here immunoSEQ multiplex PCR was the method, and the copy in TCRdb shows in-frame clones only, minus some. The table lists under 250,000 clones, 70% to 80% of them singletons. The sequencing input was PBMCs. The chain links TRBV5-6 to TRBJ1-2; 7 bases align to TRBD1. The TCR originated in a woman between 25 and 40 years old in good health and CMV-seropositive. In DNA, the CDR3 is TGTGCCAGCAGCTTGGCTGCGGGACAGAGCTATGGCTACACCTTC. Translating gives CASSLAAGQSYGYTF.